This T cell receptor beta chain appears in the sequencing data of a study of blood T cell repertoires in COVID-19. V lost 4 bases, J lost 7 bases, and 14 bases stayed unmatched. The CDR3 has 17 amino acids. Germline V gene sequence: CDR1 LGHDT, CDR2 YNNKEL (reference sequence). TCRdb keeps only in-frame clones here, not all; method: immunoSEQ multiplex PCR. Of around 230,000 clones detected, 84% appear once; the ten largest clones hold 2% to 2.5%. The chain links TRBV3-1 (or the pseudogene TRBV3-2) to TRBJ2-1; 9 nucleotides align to TRBD2. The receptor's source is a middle-aged man who had recovered from COVID-19. Sequenced material: peripheral blood. CDR3 loop: CASSPESGRPQGNEQFF. In nucleotides, the CDR3 is TGTGCCAGCAGCCCCGAAAGCGGGAGGCCCCAAGGGAATGAGCAGTTCTTC.